A single sample is the source of the 29 T cell receptor beta chains below, sequenced in a study of post-analysis software for immune sequencing data. Study results and caveats: The study found TRBV5-6, TRBV5-1 and TRBV20-1 among a few TRBV segments more frequent in patients than controls.

Their antigens are not known. cDNA libraries of TCR beta carried unique molecular identifiers. TCRdb recomputed calls from the PCR reads with MiXCR, one row per CDR3 protein. The table lists about 260,000 distinct CDR3 sequences, 30% to 45% of them singletons. Input material: blood. The receptors were gathered from a girl aged 10 to 17 with multiple sclerosis.

This clonotype occurred many times. The chain has TRBV11-2 and TRBJ2-5; D is possibly TRBD1 (6 bases). V lost 4 bases, J lost 5 bases, and 11 bases lay in between. CDR3 length: 13 residues. CDR1 and CDR2 from the germline V gene are SGHAT and FQNNGV. CDR3 protein: CASSYRVSETQYF. Written as DNA, the CDR3 is TGTGCCAGCAGCTACAGGGTCTCGGAGACCCAGTACTTC.

This clonotype was detected ten times or more. This rearrangement joins TRBV27 to TRBJ2-3; no clear D. From germline, CDR1 is MNHEY and CDR2 SMNVEV (reference sequence). CDR3 length equals 13 residues. The V and J ends lost 6 bases and 5 bases respectively, with 12 bases between them. The CDR3 sequence: CASSGTAVDTQYF. CDR3 DNA sequence: TGTGCCAGCAGCGGAACCGCCGTAGATACGCAGTATTTT.

The chain links TRBV6-2 or TRBV6-3 to TRBJ1-5; perhaps TRBD1 as D (5 bases). The CDR3 has 14 amino acids. V lost 5 bases and J 0 bases, leaving 8 bases between the germline ends. Germline V gene sequence: CDR1 MNHEY, CDR2 SVGEGT. The CDR3 bases are TGTGCCAGCAGTCGACAGCTTAGCAATCAGCCCCAGCATTTT. Translating gives CASSRQLSNQPQHF.

This clonotype showed up many times. The J gene is TRBJ1-5, the V gene TRBV28, with 10 positions matching TRBD1. Germline V lookup: CDR1 MDHEN, CDR2 SYDVKM. There are 19 residues in the CDR3. The trim removed 0 bases at V and 0 bases at J, leaving 8 bases unmatched. CDR3 protein: CASSLWGQGPSISNQPQHF. The CDR3 DNA reads as TGTGCCAGCAGTTTATGGGGACAGGGGCCTTCGATTAGCAATCAGCCCCAGCATTTT.

The CDR3 loop reads CSVAPTGGTNNYGYTF. The CDR3 DNA is TGCAGCGTTGCTCCTACAGGGGGAACCAATAACTATGGCTACACCTTC. The rearrangement links TRBV29-1 to TRBJ1-2; TRBD1 aligns across 8 bases. CDR3 length equals 16 residues. Germline-derived CDR1 and CDR2 are SQVTM and ANQGSEA. V shed 4 bases, J shed 1 base, and the junction held 11 bases outside the gene matches. The full variable domain, rest sourced from reference TRBV29-1 and TRBJ1-2, is SAVISQKPSRDICQRGTSLTIQCQVDSQVTMMFWYRQQPGQSLTLIATANQGSEATYESGFVIDKFPISRPNLTFSTLTVSNMSPEDSSIYLCSVAPTGGTNNYGYTFGSGTRLTVV.

This clonotype showed up just once. This clone may be a read error of a much larger clone one base away. This chain links TRBV12-3 or TRBV12-4 with TRBJ2-3, with TRBD1 matching over 7 bases. The CDR3 runs 13 residues. As DNA, the CDR3 is TGTGCCAGTAACAGGGACAGCACAGATATGCAGTATTTT. It encodes CASNRDSTDMQYF.

The J gene is TRBJ1-5, the V gene TRBV10-3; TRBD1 might be the D (6 bases). The V and J ends lost 4 bases and 3 bases respectively, with 10 bases between them. Germline V gene lookup returns CDR1 ENHRY and CDR2 SYGVKD. The CDR3 has 14 amino acids. CDR3 bases: TGTGCCATCAGTGCGGGACAATACAATCAGCCCCAGCATTTT. This translates into CAISAGQYNQPQHF.

This clonotype was observed at least ten times. This chain connects TRBV9 to TRBJ2-6; possibly TRBD2 for D (5 bases). This CDR3 contains 15 residues. The V end lost 0 bases, the J end lost 2 bases, and 6 bases lay between the germline ends. The germline V gene encodes CDR1 SGDLS and CDR2 YYNGEE. The CDR3 here is CASSVDGAGANVLTF. The DNA of the CDR3 is TGTGCCAGCAGCGTAGACGGGGCTGGGGCCAACGTCCTGACTTTC.

For this clonotype: Being one base from a much bigger clone, this may be a read error. The chain couples TRBV5-1 to TRBJ1-5; 7 bases agree with TRBD1. Germline lookup yields CDR1 SGHRS and CDR2 YFSETQ. The CDR3 covers 15 residues. The CDR3 sequence: CASKEGAGGNRPQHF. In DNA, the CDR3 is TGCGCCAGCAAGGAGGGGGCTGGGGGCAATCGGCCCCAGCATTTT.

This clonotype was counted only a few times. This chain uses TRBV15 with TRBJ1-5; 7 bases are shared with TRBD1. Per germline, CDR1 LNHNV and CDR2 YYDKDF (reference sequence). This CDR3 has 15 residues. J gave up 4 bases and V 4 bases, and 7 bases lay outside the gene matches. Here the CDR3 reads CATSTRTGLNQPQHF. CDR3 DNA: TGTGCCACCAGCACCCGGACAGGACTAAATCAGCCCCAGCATTTT.

The chain is built from TRBV30 and TRBJ1-6, with TRBD1 as a possible D gene (6 bases). V was cut by 3 bases and J by 10 bases, with 19 bases left in between. The CDR3 spans 15 residues. Germline V gene lookup returns CDR1 GTSNPN and CDR2 SVGIG (reference sequence). The DNA for the CDR3 is TGTGCCTGGAGCCCGGGGGGCAGGGCAGGCTCACCCCTCCACTTT. It encodes CAWSPGGRAGSPLHF.

The gene calls are TRBV4-1 and TRBJ2-3; possible D gene TRBD2, 6 bases. This CDR3 is 17 amino acids long. Trimming took off 0 bases at V and 2 bases at J, with 15 bases between the two ends. The germline CDR1 and CDR2 sequences are MGHRA and YSYEKL. Here the CDR3 reads CASSQDRLLAYTDTQYF. The CDR3 DNA reads TGCGCCAGCAGCCAAGATAGACTACTAGCCTACACAGATACGCAGTATTTT.

The rearrangement joins TRBV4-1 to TRBJ2-7, with D possibly matching TRBD2 (6 bases). CDR3 length: 18 residues. Germline assignment: CDR1 MGHRA and CDR2 YSYEKL. Between the trimmed V and J ends, which lost 4 bases and 4 bases, there was a span of 26 bases. CDR3 in DNA: TGCGCCAGCAGCCGCTACGGGAACTGGGCCCGGGGGAGATACGAGCAGTACTTC. It encodes CASSRYGNWARGRYEQYF.

This chain connects TRBV21-1 to TRBJ1-2; TRBD1, the table's D call, lacks a check against the DNA. TRBV21-1 is deemed a pseudogene. The CDR3 runs to 15 residues. The CDR3 sequence: CASSNPLLGTYGYTF. As DNA, the CDR3 is TGTGCCAGCAGCAATCCCCTTCTGGGGACCTATGGCTACACCTTC.

This clonotype was observed many times. V and J are TRBV20-1 and TRBJ2-3; perhaps TRBD2 as D (6 bases). V was shortened by 0 bases and J by 3 bases, with 10 bases between the two germline ends. CDR1 and CDR2 from the germline V gene are DFQATT and SNEGSKA (reference sequence). The CDR3 sequence is 14 residues long. In DNA form, the CDR3 reads TGCAGTGCTAGAGATTCCAGCGGGACAGATACGCAGTATTTT. Translated, it gives CSARDSSGTDTQYF.

The genes are TRBV12-3 or TRBV12-4 and TRBJ1-1; 7 positions agree with TRBD1. V trimming: 1 base; J trimming: 5 bases; junction bases outside the gene matches: 10. The CDR3 has 16 residues. CDR3 residues: CASSLDFGTAITEAFF. CDR3 sequence (DNA): TGTGCCAGCAGTTTAGATTTTGGGACAGCGATAACTGAAGCTTTCTTT.

This clonotype showed up just a few times. The V call is TRBV5-1, the J call TRBJ2-2, with TRBD2 identical over 10 bases. The CDR3 spans 16 residues. Germline lookup yields CDR1 SGHRS and CDR2 YFSETQ. V trimming: 2 bases; J trimming: 7 bases; junction bases outside the gene matches: 8. The CDR3 sequence is CASSLALAGADGELFF. The DNA of the CDR3 is TGCGCCAGCAGCTTAGCGCTAGCGGGAGCGGACGGGGAGCTGTTTTTT.

This clonotype appeared many times. J is TRBJ2-4 and V is TRBV5-1; TRBD2 aligns across 7 bases. The CDR3 covers 15 residues. Losses at the gene ends were 4 bases for V and 6 bases for J; bases not matched to a gene: 10. The germline CDR1 and CDR2 sequences are SGHRS and YFSETQ. The chain's CDR3 is CASSPRGGEGNIQYF. The CDR3 DNA sequence: TGCGCCAGCAGCCCCCGGGGAGGGGAGGGAAACATTCAGTACTTC.

This clonotype was observed at least ten times. The V gene is TRBV3-1, the J gene TRBJ1-5; 11 positions agree with TRBD1. V was clipped by 3 bases and J by 6 bases; unmatched bases: 4. This CDR3 region has 15 residues. Germline loops: CDR1 LGHDT, CDR2 YNNKEL (reference sequence). The CDR3 DNA sequence: TGTGCCAGCAGCCAGGGACAGGGGGTACCTCAGCCCCAGCATTTT. Protein sequence: CASSQGQGVPQPQHF.

Worth noting for this clonotype: This may be a read error, as it is one base from a much larger clone. The V call is TRBV12-3 or TRBV12-4, the J call TRBJ1-1, with TRBD1 identical over 8 bases. There are 14 residues in the CDR3. CDR3 in DNA: TGTGCCAGCAGAACAGGGGGAGCGAACACTGGAGCTTTCTTT. It encodes CASRTGGANTGAFF.

The V gene is TRBV20-1, the J gene TRBJ1-5; 7 bases are shared with TRBD1. The junction had 11 bases not matched to a gene; V was cut back by 0 bases and J by 6 bases. The CDR3 consists of 16 residues. The germline V gene has CDR1 DFQATT and CDR2 SNEGSKA (reference sequence). The chain's CDR3 is CSARDAQGRGVQPQHF. CDR3 sequence (DNA): TGCAGTGCTAGAGATGCCCAAGGCAGGGGGGTTCAGCCCCAGCATTTT.

This clonotype was found many times. For the CDR3, the DNA is TGTGCCAGCAGCTGGGGAGGGACAGGGGACAATCAGCCCCAGCATTTT. Amino acids: CASSWGGTGDNQPQHF. This chain uses TRBV5-6 with TRBJ1-5, with TRBD1 matching over 10 bases. CDR1 and CDR2 (germline): SGHDT, YYEEEE. The trim removed 3 bases at V and 3 bases at J, leaving 6 bases unmatched. The CDR3 is made up of 16 amino acids.

This clonotype was seen repeatedly, ten times or more. V is TRBV6-1 and J is TRBJ1-6, with TRBD1 matching 7 bases. The V segment lost 2 bases and the J segment 6 bases; nucleotides outside the gene matches: 4. The CDR3 has 15 amino acids. Germline loops: CDR1 MNHNS, CDR2 SASEGT. The DNA for the CDR3 is TGTGCCAGCAGTGAACGCCAGGGGGGTAATTCACCCCTCCACTTT. Protein product: CASSERQGGNSPLHF.

The sample holds many counts of this clonotype. V is TRBV20-1 and J is TRBJ1-2, with a weak D call TRBD1 (5 bases). In germline, CDR1 is DFQATT, CDR2 SNEGSKA (reference sequence). Trimming removed 2 bases at V and 0 bases at J, with 13 bases between. The CDR3 has 15 amino acids. The CDR3, as DNA: TGCAGTGCTAGAACCATGGCAGGGCCTAACTATGGCTACACCTTC. Protein: CSARTMAGPNYGYTF.

The chain employs TRBV19 and TRBJ2-3; D call uncertain. The CDR3 length is 13 residues. The germline gives CDR1 LNHDA, CDR2 SQIVND (reference sequence). V was shortened by 5 bases and J by 3 bases, with 9 bases between the two germline ends. For the CDR3, the DNA is TGTGCCAGTAGTGCACGCTTAACAGATACGCAGTATTTT. This codes for CASSARLTDTQYF.

This clonotype was seen many times. The V and J genes are TRBV6-1 and TRBJ2-5, with TRBD1 as a possible D gene (5 bases). The CDR3 consists of 13 residues. The germline CDR1 and CDR2 sequences are MNHNS and SASEGT. Trimming left V 4 bases short and J 2 bases short, with 8 bases between. The CDR3 DNA follows: TGTGCCAGCAGTGGTAGGGGACAAGAGACCCAGTACTTC. It is translated as CASSGRGQETQYF.

This clonotype appeared a few times. The gene calls are TRBV6-5 and TRBJ1-4, with D possibly being TRBD1 (5 bases). Germline V gene sequence: CDR1 MNHEY, CDR2 SVGAGI. CDR3 size: 14 residues. The V and J ends lost 7 bases and 6 bases respectively, with 15 bases between them. The CDR3: CASKQHGGDEKLFF. The CDR3, as DNA: TGTGCCAGCAAGCAGCACGGGGGGGATGAAAAACTGTTTTTT.

The CDR3 loop reads CASSYRDRAYEQYF. CDR3 DNA: TGTGCCAGCAGTTACCGGGACAGGGCCTACGAGCAGTACTTC. The rearrangement links TRBV6-5 to TRBJ2-5, with TRBD1 matching over 9 bases. The end of the DNA fits TRBJ2-7 better, so the J call may be wrong. The germline CDR1 and CDR2 sequences are MNHEY and SVGAGI. The CDR3 has 14 residues.

The sample holds a few counts of this clonotype. A single base separates this from a much larger clone, so it may be a read error. The V gene is TRBV6-1, the J gene TRBJ2-7, with D unresolved. Deletions cut 8 bases from V and 7 bases from J, with 15 bases between. Per the germline V gene, CDR1 is MNHNS and CDR2 is SASEGT. CDR3 size: 12 residues. Written as DNA, the CDR3 is TGTGCCAGCTTCGAACCGATGAGTGAGCAGTACTTC. Encoded protein: CASFEPMSEQYF.